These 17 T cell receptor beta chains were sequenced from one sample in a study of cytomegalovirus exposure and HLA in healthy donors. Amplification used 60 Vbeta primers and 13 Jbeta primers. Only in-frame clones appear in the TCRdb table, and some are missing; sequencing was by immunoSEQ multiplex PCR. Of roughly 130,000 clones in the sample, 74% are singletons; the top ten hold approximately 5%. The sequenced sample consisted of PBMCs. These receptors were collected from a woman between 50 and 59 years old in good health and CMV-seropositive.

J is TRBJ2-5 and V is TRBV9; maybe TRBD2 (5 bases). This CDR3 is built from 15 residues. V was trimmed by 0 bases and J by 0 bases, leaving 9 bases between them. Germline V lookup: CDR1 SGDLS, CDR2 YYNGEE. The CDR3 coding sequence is TGTGCCAGCAGCGTAGGCGGACTGGACCAAGAGACCCAGTACTTC. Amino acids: CASSVGGLDQETQYF.

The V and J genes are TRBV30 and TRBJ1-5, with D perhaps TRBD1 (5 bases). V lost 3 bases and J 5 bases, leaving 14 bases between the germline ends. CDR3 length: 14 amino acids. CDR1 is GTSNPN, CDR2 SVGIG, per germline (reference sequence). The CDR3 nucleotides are TGTGCCTGGAGGGGACTTGGCTACCATCAGCCCCAGCATTTT. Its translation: CAWRGLGYHQPQHF. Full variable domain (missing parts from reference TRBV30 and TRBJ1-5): SQTIHQWPATLVQPVGSPLSLECTVEGTSNPNLYWYRQAAGRGLQLLFYSVGIGQISSEVPQNLSASRPQDRQFILSSKKLLLSDSGFYLCAWRGLGYHQPQHFGDGTRLSIL.

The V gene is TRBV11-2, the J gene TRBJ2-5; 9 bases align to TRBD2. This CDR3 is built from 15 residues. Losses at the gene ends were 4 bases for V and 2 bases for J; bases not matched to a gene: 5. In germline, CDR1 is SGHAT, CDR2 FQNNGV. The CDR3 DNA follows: TGTGCCAGCAGCTCGCTAGCGGGGTCACAAGAGACCCAGTACTTC. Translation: CASSSLAGSQETQYF.

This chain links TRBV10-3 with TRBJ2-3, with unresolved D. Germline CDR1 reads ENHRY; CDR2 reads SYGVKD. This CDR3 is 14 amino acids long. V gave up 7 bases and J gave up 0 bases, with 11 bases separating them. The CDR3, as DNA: TGTGCCATCACCCCCGGTGCTAGCACAGATACGCAGTATTTT. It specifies CAITPGASTDTQYF.

The CDR3 spells CASTPKPLYEQYF. CDR3 nucleotides: TGTGCCAGCACCCCCAAGCCCCTCTACGAGCAGTACTTC. This chain uses TRBV2 with TRBJ2-7; no firm D call. Deletions cut 7 bases from V and 3 bases from J, with 13 bases between. CDR3 length: 13 residues. The germline V gene has CDR1 SNHLY and CDR2 FYNNEI.

CDR3 amino acids: CASSLVYRGVPGELFF. CDR3 nucleotides: TGTGCCAGCAGCTTAGTATACAGGGGCGTCCCCGGGGAGCTGTTTTTT. The chain has TRBV7-8 and TRBJ2-2, with 7 bases fitting TRBD1. The CDR3 spans 16 residues. V lost 1 base to trimming and J lost 6 bases; unmatched junction nucleotides: 8. Germline CDR1 SGHVS, CDR2 FQNEAQ.

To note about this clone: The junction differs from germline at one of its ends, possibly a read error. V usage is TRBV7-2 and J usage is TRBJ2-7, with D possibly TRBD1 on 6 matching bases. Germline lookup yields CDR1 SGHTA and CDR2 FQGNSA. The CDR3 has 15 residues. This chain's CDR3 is CASSLGGQPLYEQYF. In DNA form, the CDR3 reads TGTGCCAGCAGCTTAGGTGGACAGCCCCTTTACGAGCAGTACTTT.

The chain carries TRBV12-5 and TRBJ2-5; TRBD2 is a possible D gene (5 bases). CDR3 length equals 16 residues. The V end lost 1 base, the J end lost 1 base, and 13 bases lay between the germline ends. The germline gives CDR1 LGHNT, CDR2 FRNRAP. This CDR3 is CASGLGSGGLQETQYF. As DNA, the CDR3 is TGTGCTAGTGGTTTGGGATCCGGCGGACTCCAAGAGACCCAGTACTTC.

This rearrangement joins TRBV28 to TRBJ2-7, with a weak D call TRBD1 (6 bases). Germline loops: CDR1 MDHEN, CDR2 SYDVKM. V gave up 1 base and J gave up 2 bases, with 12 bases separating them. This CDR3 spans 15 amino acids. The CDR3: CASSLYRDTTYEQYF. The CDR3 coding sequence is TGTGCCAGCAGTTTATACCGGGACACTACCTACGAGCAGTACTTC.

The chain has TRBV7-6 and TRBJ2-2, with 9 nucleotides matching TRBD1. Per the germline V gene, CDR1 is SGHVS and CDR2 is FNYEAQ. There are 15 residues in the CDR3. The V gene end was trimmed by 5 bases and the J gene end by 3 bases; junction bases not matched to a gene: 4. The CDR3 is CASSPGTGYTGELFF. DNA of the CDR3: TGTGCCAGCAGCCCCGGGACAGGGTACACCGGGGAGCTGTTTTTT.

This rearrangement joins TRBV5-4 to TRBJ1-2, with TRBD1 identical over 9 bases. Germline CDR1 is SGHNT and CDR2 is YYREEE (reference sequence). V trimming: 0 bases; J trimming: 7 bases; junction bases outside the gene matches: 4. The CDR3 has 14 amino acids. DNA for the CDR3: TGTGCCAGCAGCTTGGGGGACAGGGCGACTGGCTACACCTTC. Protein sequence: CASSLGDRATGYTF. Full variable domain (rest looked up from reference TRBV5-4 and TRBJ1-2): ETGVTQSPTHLIKTRGQQVTLRCSSQSGHNTVSWYQQALGQGPQFIFQYYREEENGRGNFPPRFSGLQFPNYSSELNVNALELDDSALYLCASSLGDRATGYTFGSGTRLTVV.

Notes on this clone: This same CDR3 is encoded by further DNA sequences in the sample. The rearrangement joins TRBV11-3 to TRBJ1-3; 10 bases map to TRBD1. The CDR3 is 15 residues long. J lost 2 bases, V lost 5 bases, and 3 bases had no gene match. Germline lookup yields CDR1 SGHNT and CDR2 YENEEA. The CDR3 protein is CASSPGQGPGNTIYF. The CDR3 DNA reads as TGTGCCAGCAGCCCGGGACAGGGGCCTGGAAACACCATATATTTT.

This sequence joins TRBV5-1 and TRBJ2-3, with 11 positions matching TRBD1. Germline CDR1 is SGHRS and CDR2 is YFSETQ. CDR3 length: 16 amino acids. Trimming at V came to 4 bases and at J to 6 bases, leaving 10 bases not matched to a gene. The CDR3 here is CASSALGTGGVDTQYF. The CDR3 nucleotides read TGCGCCAGCAGCGCGCTCGGGACAGGGGGGGTGGATACGCAGTATTTT.

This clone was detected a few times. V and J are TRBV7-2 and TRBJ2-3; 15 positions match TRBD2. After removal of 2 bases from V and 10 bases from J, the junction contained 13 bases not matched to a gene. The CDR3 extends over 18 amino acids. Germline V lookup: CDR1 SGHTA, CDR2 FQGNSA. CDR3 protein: CASSLLGLAGGPPGPQYF. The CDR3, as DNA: TGTGCCAGCAGCTTACTGGGACTAGCGGGGGGCCCACCTGGTCCGCAGTATTTT.

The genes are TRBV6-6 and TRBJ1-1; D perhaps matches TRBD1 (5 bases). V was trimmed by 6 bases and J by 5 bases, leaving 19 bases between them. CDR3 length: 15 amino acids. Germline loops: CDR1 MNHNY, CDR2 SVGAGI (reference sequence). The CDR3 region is CASSPPGRVATEAFF. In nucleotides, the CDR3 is TGTGCCAGCAGCCCCCCGGGCAGGGTGGCGACTGAAGCTTTCTTT.

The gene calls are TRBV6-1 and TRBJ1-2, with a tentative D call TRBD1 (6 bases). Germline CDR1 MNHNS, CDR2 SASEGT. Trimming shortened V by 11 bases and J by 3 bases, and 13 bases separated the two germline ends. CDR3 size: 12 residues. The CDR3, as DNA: TGTGCCGGGAGTCAGGGGTACTATGGCTACACCTTC. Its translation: CAGSQGYYGYTF.

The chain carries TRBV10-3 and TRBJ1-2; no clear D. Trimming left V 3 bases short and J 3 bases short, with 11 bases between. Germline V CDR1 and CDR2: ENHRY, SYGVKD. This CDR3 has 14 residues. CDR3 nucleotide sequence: TGTGCCATCAGTGACGGGCTGCGGGACTATGGCTACACCTTC. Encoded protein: CAISDGLRDYGYTF.